Here is one TCR beta chain with its context. Disease lasting under 3 months, a NOSPECS grade of at least 4, and a Clinical Activity Score of at least 3 were features of the ophthalmopathy patients. The study left out patients who had uncontrolled infection, other autoimmune disease, pregnancy or lactation. Fresh 10 ml peripheral blood yielded PBMCs. CDR3 length: 15 amino acids. V lost 5 bases to trimming and J lost 1 base, with 14 bases between them. TCR beta CDR3 region amplification was performed from RNA transcripts. HTBI primers were employed in a first-round RT-PCR of the TCR CDR3. One entry per CDR3 protein, called by TCRdb with MiXCR from the multiplex PCR reads. This table holds nearly 600,000 distinct CDR3 sequences, 12% to 15% found once. The entry originates in a study of T cells in Graves' hyperthyroidism and ophthalmopathy. Study information: Peripheral blood collection took place at initial diagnosis, before any treatment.

The receptor was derived from a woman aged 18-29 years with Graves' ophthalmopathy. The chain carries TRBV12-3 or TRBV12-4 and TRBJ2-5; D tentatively reads TRBD1 or TRBD2 (5 bases each). Sequencing was done on a sample of blood. The DNA of the CDR3 is TGTGCCAGCAGTGACGGGTGGGGACCCCAAGAGACCCAGTACTTC. Protein: CASSDGWGPQETQYF.